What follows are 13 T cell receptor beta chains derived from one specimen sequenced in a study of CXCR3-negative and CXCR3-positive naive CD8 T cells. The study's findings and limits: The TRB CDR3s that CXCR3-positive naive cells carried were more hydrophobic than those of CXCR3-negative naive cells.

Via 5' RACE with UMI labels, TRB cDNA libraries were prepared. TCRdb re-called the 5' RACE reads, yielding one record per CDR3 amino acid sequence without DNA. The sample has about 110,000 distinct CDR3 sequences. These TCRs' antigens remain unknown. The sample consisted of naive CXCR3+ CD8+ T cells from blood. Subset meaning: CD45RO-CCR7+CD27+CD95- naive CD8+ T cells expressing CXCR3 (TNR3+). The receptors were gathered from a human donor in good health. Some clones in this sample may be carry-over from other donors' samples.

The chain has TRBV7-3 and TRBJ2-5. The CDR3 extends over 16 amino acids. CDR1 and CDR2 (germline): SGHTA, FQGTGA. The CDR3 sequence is CASSLSGGYSPETQYF.

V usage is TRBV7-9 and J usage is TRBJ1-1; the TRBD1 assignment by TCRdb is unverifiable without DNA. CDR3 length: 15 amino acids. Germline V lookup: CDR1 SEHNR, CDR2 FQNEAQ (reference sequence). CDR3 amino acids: CASSTGTGLNTEAFF.

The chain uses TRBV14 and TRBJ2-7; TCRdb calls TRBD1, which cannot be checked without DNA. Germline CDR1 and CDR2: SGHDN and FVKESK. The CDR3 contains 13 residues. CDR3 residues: CASSQTGYYEQYF. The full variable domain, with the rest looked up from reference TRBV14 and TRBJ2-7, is EAGVTQFPSHSVIEKGQTVTLRCDPISGHDNLYWYRRVMGKEIKFLLHFVKESKQDESGMPNNRFLAERTGGTYSTLKVQPAELEDSGVYFCASSQTGYYEQYFGPGTRLTVT.

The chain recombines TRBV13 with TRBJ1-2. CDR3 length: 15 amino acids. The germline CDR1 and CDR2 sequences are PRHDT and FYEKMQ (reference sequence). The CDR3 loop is CASSTRTSSNYGYTF.

The CDR3 loop is CASSSPGVWGTEAFF. The chain recombines TRBV13 with TRBJ1-1; the D gene TCRdb calls, TRBD1, cannot be checked with no DNA. The CDR3 length is 15 residues. Per the germline V gene, CDR1 is PRHDT and CDR2 is FYEKMQ (reference sequence).

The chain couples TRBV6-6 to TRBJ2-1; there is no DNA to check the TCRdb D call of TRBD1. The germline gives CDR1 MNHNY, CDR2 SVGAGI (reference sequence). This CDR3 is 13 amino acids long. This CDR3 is CASLDRAINEQFF.

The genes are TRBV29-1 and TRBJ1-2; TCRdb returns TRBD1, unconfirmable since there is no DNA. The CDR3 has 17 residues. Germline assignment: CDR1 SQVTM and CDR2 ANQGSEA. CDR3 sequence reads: CSVAPWQPGQGFDGYTF.

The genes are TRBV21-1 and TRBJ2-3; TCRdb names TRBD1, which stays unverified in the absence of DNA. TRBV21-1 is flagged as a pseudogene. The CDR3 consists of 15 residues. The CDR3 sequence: CASSNKGRRSDTQYF.

CDR3 residues: CASSKTRVAGFSTDTQYF. The rearrangement links TRBV28 to TRBJ2-3; TCRdb indicates TRBD2, and absent DNA this call remains unverified. The length of the CDR3 is 18 residues. Looked up from germline, CDR1 is MDHEN and CDR2 is SYDVKM.

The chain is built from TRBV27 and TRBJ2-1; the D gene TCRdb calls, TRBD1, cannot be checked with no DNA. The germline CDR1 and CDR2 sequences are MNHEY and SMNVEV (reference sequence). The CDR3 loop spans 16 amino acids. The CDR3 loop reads CASSSLTGLKYNEQFF.

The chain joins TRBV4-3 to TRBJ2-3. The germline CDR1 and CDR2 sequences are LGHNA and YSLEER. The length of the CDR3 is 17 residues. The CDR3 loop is CASSQDVIVRPTDTQYF.

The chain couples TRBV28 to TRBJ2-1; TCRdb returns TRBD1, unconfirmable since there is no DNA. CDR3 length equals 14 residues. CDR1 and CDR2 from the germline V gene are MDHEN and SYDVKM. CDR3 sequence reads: CASSFQDRFNEQFF.

CDR3 sequence: CASSRTSGPDTQYF. The gene calls are TRBV7-6 and TRBJ2-3; lacking DNA, the TRBD2 call made by TCRdb goes unchecked. This CDR3 spans 14 amino acids. From germline, CDR1 is SGHVS and CDR2 FNYEAQ.